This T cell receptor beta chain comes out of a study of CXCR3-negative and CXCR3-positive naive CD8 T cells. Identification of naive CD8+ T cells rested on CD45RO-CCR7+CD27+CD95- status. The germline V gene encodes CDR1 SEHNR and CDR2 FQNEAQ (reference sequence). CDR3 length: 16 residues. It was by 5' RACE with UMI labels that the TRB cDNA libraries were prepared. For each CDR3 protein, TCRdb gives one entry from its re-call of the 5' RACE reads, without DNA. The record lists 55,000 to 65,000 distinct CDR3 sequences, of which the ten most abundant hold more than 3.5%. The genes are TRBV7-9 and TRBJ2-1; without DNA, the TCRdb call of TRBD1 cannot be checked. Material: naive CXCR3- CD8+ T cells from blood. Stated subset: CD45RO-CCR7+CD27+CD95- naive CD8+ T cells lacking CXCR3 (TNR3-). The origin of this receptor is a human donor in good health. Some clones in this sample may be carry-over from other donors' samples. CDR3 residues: CASSLARESPYNEQFF.